The 22 T cell receptor beta chains listed next were all sequenced from one sample in a study of molecular identifiers for immune sequencing clone quantification. TCRdb redid the calling of the PCR reads with MiXCR, one entry per CDR3 protein. The repertoire holds more than 550,000 distinct CDR3 sequences, around 25% seen once, with about 0.8% in the top ten. Sequenced sample: naive CD8+ T cells from blood, with Jurkat cell RNA spiked in. Subset meaning: FACS-sorted CD8+CD4-CCR7+CD45RA+ naive T cells. The origin of the receptors is a human donor in good health. Some libraries in this study had Jurkat cell RNA spiked in.

Of note for this clonotype: At one end, the junction sequence differs from germline, possibly due to a read error. The chain couples TRBV14 to TRBJ1-1; TRBD1 matches 7 bases. Germline CDR1 and CDR2: SGHDN and FVKESK. The CDR3 totals 14 residues. The chain's CDR3 is CAISPNRQGPRAFF. DNA for the CDR3: TGTGCCATCAGCCCCAACAGACAGGGCCCGAGAGCTTTCTTT.

As for this clonotype: A much bigger clone sits one base away, suggesting this may be a read error. The chain couples TRBV20-1 to TRBJ2-2; a weak D match, TRBD2 (6 bases). CDR3 length equals 16 residues. Germline-derived CDR1 and CDR2 are DFQATT and SNEGSKA (reference sequence). CDR3 bases: TGCAGTGCTAGAGAAAGTTTCAGCGTGAGCACCGGGGGGCTGTTTTTT. Translated, it gives CSARESFSVSTGGLFF.

This clonotype was detected many times. The V gene is TRBV7-9, the J gene TRBJ2-7, with TRBD1 identical over 9 bases. CDR3 size: 15 residues. Germline V gene lookup returns CDR1 SEHNR and CDR2 FQNEAQ (reference sequence). The ends lost 0 bases at V and 3 bases at J; junction bases unmatched: 3. The CDR3 DNA follows: TGTGCCAGCAGCTTAGCTGGACAGGGGATCTACGAGCAGTACTTC. Translating it yields CASSLAGQGIYEQYF. Full variable domain (missing parts from reference TRBV7-9 and TRBJ2-7): DTGVSQNPRHKITKRGQNVTFRCDPISEHNRLYWYRQTLGQGPEFLTYFQNEAQLEKSRLLSDRFSAERPKGSFSTLEIQRTEQGDSAMYLCASSLAGQGIYEQYFGPGTRLTVT.

Points on this clonotype: A much larger clone differs from this one at a single base, so this may be a read error. Because the CDR3 is missing its conserved closing phenylalanine or tryptophan, this is likely a read error. The rearrangement links TRBV4-1 to TRBJ2-7; 9 bases line up with TRBD2. After removal of 5 bases from V and 3 bases from J, the junction contained 5 bases not matched to a gene. CDR3 length: 14 amino acids. Looked up from germline, CDR1 is MGHRA and CDR2 is YSYEKL. The CDR3: CASSARGGGYEQYL. The CDR3 region has the DNA TGCGCCAGCAGCGCGCGGGGGGGCGGCTACGAGCAGTACCTC.

The genes are TRBV10-3 and TRBJ1-6; no reliable D call. With 0 bases removed from V and 0 bases from J, the gap between germline ends came to 12 bases. Germline lookup yields CDR1 ENHRY and CDR2 SYGVKD. This CDR3 contains 18 residues. The CDR3 sequence is CAISESNVRSSYNSPLHF. The CDR3 DNA is TGTGCCATCAGTGAGTCGAATGTAAGAAGCTCCTATAATTCACCCCTCCACTTT.

The V gene is TRBV20-1, the J gene TRBJ1-5; D remains unclear. V was clipped by 0 bases and J by 1 base, with 7 bases between them. The CDR3 extends over 14 amino acids. The germline V gene encodes CDR1 DFQATT and CDR2 SNEGSKA (reference sequence). The CDR3 region is CSAREEVSNQPQHF. The CDR3 bases are TGCAGTGCTAGAGAGGAGGTGAGCAATCAGCCCCAGCATTTT.

This clonotype showed up just a few times. The gene calls are TRBV19 and TRBJ2-1, with 12 bases aligning to TRBD2. This CDR3 spans 16 amino acids. After removal of 5 bases from V and 7 bases from J, the junction contained 9 bases not matched to a gene. Germline CDR1 reads LNHDA; CDR2 reads SQIVND (reference sequence). CDR3 in amino acids: CASSFSSGGAVNEQFF. The CDR3 DNA reads as TGTGCCAGTAGTTTTTCTAGCGGGGGGGCTGTAAATGAGCAGTTCTTC.

On this clonotype itself: This may arise from a read error, as a much more abundant clone is one base away. This chain joins TRBV3-1 and TRBJ2-3; D is unclear. This CDR3 is built from 13 residues. The V gene's germline CDR1 is LGHDT and CDR2 YNNKEL (reference sequence). The CDR3 sequence is CASSQAGTDTQCF. DNA for the CDR3: TGTGCCAGCAGCCAAGCAGGCACAGATACGCAGTGTTTT.

Remarks on this clonotype: Mismatch with germline at one junction end may stem from a read error. The chain joins TRBV5-4 to TRBJ2-3; TRBD2 agrees at 12 bases. Germline CDR1 and CDR2: SGHNT and YYREEE (reference sequence). The CDR3 has 15 residues. The CDR3 DNA reads TGTGCCAGCAGCCTACTAGCGGGGGGCACAGGTACGCAGTATTTT. Protein: CASSLLAGGTGTQYF.

This clonotype appeared many times. The chain has TRBV5-6 and TRBJ1-5; 10 bases are shared with TRBD1. Trimming at V came to 2 bases and at J to 7 bases, leaving 3 bases not matched to a gene. CDR1 and CDR2 (germline): SGHDT, YYEEEE. The CDR3 spans 14 residues. The CDR3 coding sequence is TGTGCCAGCAGCTTCGGGACAGGGGTCCAGCCCCAGCATTTT. It yields the protein CASSFGTGVQPQHF.

This clonotype came up once. A junction boundary mismatches the germline segment, possibly from a read error. This chain's CDR3 is CASNVSGITEAFF. The CDR3 DNA sequence: TGTGCCAGCAACGTATCGGGGATCACTGAAGCTTTCTTT. The gene calls are TRBV9 and TRBJ1-1; no reliable D call. The CDR3 loop spans 13 amino acids. CDR1 and CDR2 (germline): SGDLS, YYNGEE.

The sample holds many counts of this clonotype. V is TRBV7-9 and J is TRBJ1-5; D unclear. This CDR3 contains 14 residues. The germline gives CDR1 SEHNR, CDR2 FQNEAQ (reference sequence). With 5 bases removed from V and 3 bases from J, the gap between germline ends came to 11 bases. CDR3 DNA: TGTGCCAGCAGCATCTCAGAGTTCAATCAGCCCCAGCATTTT. It is translated as CASSISEFNQPQHF.

In the case of this clonotype: A read error may produce the germline difference seen at one junction end. The chain recombines TRBV4-1 with TRBJ2-7; D is possibly TRBD1 or TRBD2 (5 bases each). Per the germline V gene, CDR1 is MGHRA and CDR2 is YSYEKL. The CDR3 spans 15 residues. The CDR3 DNA follows: TGCGCCAGCCGCCCCCGGGACCCGAGCTCCTACGCGCAGTACTTC. Translating gives CASRPRDPSSYAQYF.

This clonotype has a handful of counts. The chain employs TRBV6-6 and TRBJ2-5; 10 nucleotides align to TRBD2. Trimming cost V 3 bases and J 3 bases; bases outside gene matches: 10. Looked up from germline, CDR1 is MNHNY and CDR2 is SVGAGI (reference sequence). The CDR3 covers 17 residues. In DNA form, the CDR3 reads TGTGCCAGCAGTTATGAGGAAGGAAGCGGGAGGGAAGAGACCCAGTACTTC. Its translation is CASSYEEGSGREETQYF.

This clonotype was detected a few times. The chain uses TRBV2 and TRBJ2-1, with D hard to call. The V end was cut by 1 base, the J end by 4 bases, with 8 bases between. The CDR3 is 14 residues long. The germline V gene encodes CDR1 SNHLY and CDR2 FYNNEI. The CDR3, as DNA: TGTGCCAGCAGTGAAGGTTCAGTTTACAATGAGCAGTTCTTC. This translates into CASSEGSVYNEQFF.

This clonotype came up a few times. The chain joins TRBV4-1 to TRBJ1-4; D perhaps matches TRBD1 (6 bases). The CDR3 runs to 15 residues. Trimming shortened V by 3 bases and J by 5 bases, and 13 bases separated the two germline ends. Germline CDR1 MGHRA, CDR2 YSYEKL. Written as DNA, the CDR3 is TGCGCCAGCAGCCAGCTACAGGGTTCCAATGAAAAACTGTTTTTT. This codes for CASSQLQGSNEKLFF.

The rearrangement joins TRBV10-3 to TRBJ2-2; D not certain. This CDR3 is built from 12 residues. The V gene lost 7 bases and the J gene lost 4 bases, with 7 bases spanning the gap. Germline CDR1 and CDR2: ENHRY and SYGVKD. The CDR3 protein is CAIMPTTGELFF. In DNA form, the CDR3 reads TGTGCCATCATGCCCACCACCGGGGAGCTGTTTTTT.

The chain uses TRBV6-5 and TRBJ2-7; D is unclear. Germline CDR1 and CDR2: MNHEY and SVGAGI. CDR3 length: 14 amino acids. Trimming stripped 10 bases from V and 1 base from J, with 17 bases between. CDR3 in DNA: TGTGCCACCTCCCCCCAATCCGTTTCCTACGAGCAGTACTTC. It codes for CATSPQSVSYEQYF.

The rearrangement links TRBV4-1 to TRBJ1-2; TRBD1 matches 8 bases. The germline CDR1 and CDR2 sequences are MGHRA and YSYEKL. The CDR3 is made up of 15 amino acids. With 2 bases clipped from V and 8 bases from J, the junction kept 10 bases outside the gene matches. The CDR3 DNA is TGCGCCAGCAGCCAAAAATTCCAGGGGGCGCGAGGCTACACCTTC. Its protein product is CASSQKFQGARGYTF.

The sample holds a few counts of this clonotype. This chain joins TRBV19 and TRBJ2-5; D possibly corresponds to TRBD1 (6 bases). CDR3 length: 15 amino acids. Trimming shortened V by 0 bases and J by 2 bases, and 10 bases separated the two germline ends. Germline V gives CDR1 LNHDA, CDR2 SQIVND (reference sequence). For the CDR3, the DNA is TGTGCCAGTAGTATAGAGGACAGTCGGCAAGAGACCCAGTACTTC. This codes for CASSIEDSRQETQYF. Full variable domain (remainder filled in from reference TRBV19 and TRBJ2-5): DGGITQSPKYLFRKEGQNVTLSCEQNLNHDAMYWYRQDPGQGLRLIYYSQIVNDFQKGDIAEGYSVSREKKESFPLTVTSAQKNPTAFYLCASSIEDSRQETQYFGPGTRLLVL.

The chain uses TRBV9 and TRBJ2-1, with 10 nucleotides matching TRBD2. CDR3 size: 16 residues. Germline V CDR1 and CDR2: SGDLS, YYNGEE. V gave up 4 bases and J gave up 5 bases; unmatched junction bases: 9. In nucleotides, the CDR3 is TGTGCCAGCAGCACCTTTCTAGCGGGGGCACACAATGAGCAGTTCTTC. It specifies CASSTFLAGAHNEQFF.

Details on this clonotype: The germline gene is not matched at one end of the junction; a read error may be the cause. The chain couples TRBV9 to TRBJ2-5, with 7 bases aligning to TRBD2. The CDR3 consists of 14 residues. Germline CDR1 is SGDLS and CDR2 is YYNGEE. The CDR3, as DNA: TGTGCCAGCAGCCCAGATGGGGGGGAAGAGATCCAGTACTTC. Translation gives CASSPDGGEEIQYF.